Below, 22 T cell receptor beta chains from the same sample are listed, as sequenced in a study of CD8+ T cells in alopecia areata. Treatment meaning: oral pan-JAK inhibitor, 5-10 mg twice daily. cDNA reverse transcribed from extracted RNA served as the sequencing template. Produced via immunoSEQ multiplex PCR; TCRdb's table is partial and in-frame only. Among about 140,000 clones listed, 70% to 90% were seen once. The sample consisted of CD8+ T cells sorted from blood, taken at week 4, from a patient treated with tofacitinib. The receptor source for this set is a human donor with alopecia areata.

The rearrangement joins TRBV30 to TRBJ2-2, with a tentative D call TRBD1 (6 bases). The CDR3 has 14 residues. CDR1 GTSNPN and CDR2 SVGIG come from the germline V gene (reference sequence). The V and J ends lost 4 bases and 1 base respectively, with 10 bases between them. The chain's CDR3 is CAWIAGVNTGELFF. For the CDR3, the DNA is TGTGCCTGGATCGCAGGGGTGAACACCGGGGAGCTGTTTTTT.

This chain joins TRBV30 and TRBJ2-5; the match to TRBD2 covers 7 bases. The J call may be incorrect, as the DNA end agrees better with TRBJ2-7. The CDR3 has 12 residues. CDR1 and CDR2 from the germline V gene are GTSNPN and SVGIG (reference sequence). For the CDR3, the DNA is TGTGCCTCCCGCGGGGGTCCCTACGAGCAGTACTTC. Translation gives CASRGGPYEQYF.

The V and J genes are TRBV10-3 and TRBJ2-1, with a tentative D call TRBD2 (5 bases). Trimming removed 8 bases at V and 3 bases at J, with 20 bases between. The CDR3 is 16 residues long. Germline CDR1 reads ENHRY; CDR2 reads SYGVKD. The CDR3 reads CAISGPTAEYYNEQFF. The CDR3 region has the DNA TGTGCCATCTCCGGACCAACAGCGGAATACTACAATGAGCAGTTCTTC.

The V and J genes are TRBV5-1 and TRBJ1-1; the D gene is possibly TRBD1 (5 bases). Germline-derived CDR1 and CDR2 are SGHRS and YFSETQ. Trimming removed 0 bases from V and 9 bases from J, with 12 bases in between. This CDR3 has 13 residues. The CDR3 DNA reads TGCGCCAGCAGCTTGGAAGGTGACAGAAAAGCTTTCTTT. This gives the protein CASSLEGDRKAFF.

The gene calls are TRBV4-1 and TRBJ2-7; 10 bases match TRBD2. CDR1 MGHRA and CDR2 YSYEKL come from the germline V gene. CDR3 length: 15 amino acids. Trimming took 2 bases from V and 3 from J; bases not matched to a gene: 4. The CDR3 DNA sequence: TGCGCCAGCAGCCAAACTAGCGGGGCATACTACGAGCAGTACTTC. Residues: CASSQTSGAYYEQYF.

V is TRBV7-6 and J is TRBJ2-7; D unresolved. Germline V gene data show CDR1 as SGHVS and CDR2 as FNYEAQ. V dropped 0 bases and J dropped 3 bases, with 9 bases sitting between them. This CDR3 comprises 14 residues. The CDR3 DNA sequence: TGTGCCAGCAGCTTAGCCTCAGATGACTACGAGCAGTACTTC. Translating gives CASSLASDDYEQYF.

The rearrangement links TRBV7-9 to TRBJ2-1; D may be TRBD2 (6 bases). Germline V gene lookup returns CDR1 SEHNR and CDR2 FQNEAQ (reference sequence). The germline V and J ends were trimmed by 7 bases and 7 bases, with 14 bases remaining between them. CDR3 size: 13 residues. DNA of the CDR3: TGTGCCAGCACCCCGGAGGGTACGAATGAGCAGTTCTTC. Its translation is CASTPEGTNEQFF.

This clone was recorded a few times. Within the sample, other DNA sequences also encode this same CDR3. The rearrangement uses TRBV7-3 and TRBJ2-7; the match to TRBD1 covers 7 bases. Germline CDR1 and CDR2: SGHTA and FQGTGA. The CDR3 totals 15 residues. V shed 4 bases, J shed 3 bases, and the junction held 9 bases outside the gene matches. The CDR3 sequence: CASSSHRTGIYEQYF. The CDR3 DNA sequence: TGTGCCAGCAGCTCCCACCGGACAGGTATCTACGAGCAGTACTTC. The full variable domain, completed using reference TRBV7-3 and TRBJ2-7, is GAGVSQTPSNKVTEKGKYVELRCDPISGHTALYWYRQSLGQGPEFLIYFQGTGAADDSGLPNDRFFAVRPEGSVSTLKIQRTERGDSAVYLCASSSHRTGIYEQYFGPGTRLTVT.

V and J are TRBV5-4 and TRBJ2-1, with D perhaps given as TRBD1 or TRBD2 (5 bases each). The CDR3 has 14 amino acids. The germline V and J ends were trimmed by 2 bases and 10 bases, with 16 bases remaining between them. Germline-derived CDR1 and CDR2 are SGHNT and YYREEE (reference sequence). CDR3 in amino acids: CASSFADTSGEQFF. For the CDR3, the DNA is TGTGCCAGCAGCTTTGCGGACACCTCGGGAGAGCAGTTCTTC. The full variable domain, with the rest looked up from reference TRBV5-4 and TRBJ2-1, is ETGVTQSPTHLIKTRGQQVTLRCSSQSGHNTVSWYQQALGQGPQFIFQYYREEENGRGNFPPRFSGLQFPNYSSELNVNALELDDSALYLCASSFADTSGEQFFGPGTRLTVL.

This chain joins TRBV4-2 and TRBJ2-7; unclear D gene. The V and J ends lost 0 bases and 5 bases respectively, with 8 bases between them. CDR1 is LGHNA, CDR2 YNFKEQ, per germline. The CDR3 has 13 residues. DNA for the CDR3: TGTGCCAGCAGCCAAGAGGGTGAGAACGAGCAGTACTTC. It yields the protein CASSQEGENEQYF.

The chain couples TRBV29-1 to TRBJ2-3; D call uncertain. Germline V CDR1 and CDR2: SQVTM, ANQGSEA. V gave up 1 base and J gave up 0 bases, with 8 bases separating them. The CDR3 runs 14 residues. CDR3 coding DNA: TGCAGCGTTGAAGGTGAGGACAGCACAGATACGCAGTATTTT. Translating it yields CSVEGEDSTDTQYF.

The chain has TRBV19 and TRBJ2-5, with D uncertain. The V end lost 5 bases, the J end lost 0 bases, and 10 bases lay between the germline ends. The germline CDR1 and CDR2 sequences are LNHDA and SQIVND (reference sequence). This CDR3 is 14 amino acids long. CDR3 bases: TGTGCCAGTAGTGAGTCGAGGTACCAAGAGACCCAGTACTTC. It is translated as CASSESRYQETQYF.

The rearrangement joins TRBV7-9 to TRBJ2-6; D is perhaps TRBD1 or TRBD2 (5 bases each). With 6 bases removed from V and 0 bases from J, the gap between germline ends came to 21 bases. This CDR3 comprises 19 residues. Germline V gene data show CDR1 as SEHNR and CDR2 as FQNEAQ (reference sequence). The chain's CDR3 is CASSSQLGTAVSGANVLTF. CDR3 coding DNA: TGTGCCAGCAGTTCCCAACTCGGGACGGCAGTCTCTGGGGCCAACGTCCTGACTTTC.

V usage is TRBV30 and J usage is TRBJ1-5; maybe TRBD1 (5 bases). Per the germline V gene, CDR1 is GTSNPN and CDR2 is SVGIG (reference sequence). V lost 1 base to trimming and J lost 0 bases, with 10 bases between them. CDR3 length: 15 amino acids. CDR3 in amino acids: CAWSAGTLSNQPQHF. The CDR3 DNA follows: TGTGCCTGGAGTGCCGGGACTCTTAGCAATCAGCCCCAGCATTTT.

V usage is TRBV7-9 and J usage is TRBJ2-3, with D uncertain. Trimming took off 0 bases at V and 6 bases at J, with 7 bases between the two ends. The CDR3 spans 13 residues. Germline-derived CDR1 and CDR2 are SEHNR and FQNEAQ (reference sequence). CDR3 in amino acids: CASSLALVDTQYF. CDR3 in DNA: TGTGCCAGCAGCTTAGCCCTAGTGGATACGCAGTATTTT.

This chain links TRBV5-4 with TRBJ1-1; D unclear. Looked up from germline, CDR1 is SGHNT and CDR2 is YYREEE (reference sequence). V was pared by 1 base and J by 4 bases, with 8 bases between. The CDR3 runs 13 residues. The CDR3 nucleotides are TGTGCCAGCAGCTTGCCCCCGGCCACTGAAGCTTTCTTT. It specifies CASSLPPATEAFF. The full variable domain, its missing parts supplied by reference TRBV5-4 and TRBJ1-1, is ETGVTQSPTHLIKTRGQQVTLRCSSQSGHNTVSWYQQALGQGPQFIFQYYREEENGRGNFPPRFSGLQFPNYSSELNVNALELDDSALYLCASSLPPATEAFFGQGTRLTVV.

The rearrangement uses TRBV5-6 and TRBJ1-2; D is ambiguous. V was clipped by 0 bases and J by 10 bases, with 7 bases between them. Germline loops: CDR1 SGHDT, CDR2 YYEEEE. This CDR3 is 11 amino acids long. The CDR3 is CASSLAGTYTF. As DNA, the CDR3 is TGTGCCAGCAGCTTGGCCGGAACCTACACCTTC.

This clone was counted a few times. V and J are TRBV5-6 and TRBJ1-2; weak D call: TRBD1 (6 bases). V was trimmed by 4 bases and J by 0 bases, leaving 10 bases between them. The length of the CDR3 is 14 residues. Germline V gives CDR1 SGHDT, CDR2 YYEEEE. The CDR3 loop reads CASSPQGSNYGYTF. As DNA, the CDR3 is TGTGCCAGCAGCCCACAGGGTTCTAACTATGGCTACACCTTC. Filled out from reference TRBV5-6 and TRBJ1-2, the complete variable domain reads DAGVTQSPTHLIKTRGQQVTLRCSPKSGHDTVSWYQQALGQGPQFIFQYYEEEERQRGNFPDRFSGHQFPNYSSELNVNALLLGDSALYLCASSPQGSNYGYTFGSGTRLTVV.

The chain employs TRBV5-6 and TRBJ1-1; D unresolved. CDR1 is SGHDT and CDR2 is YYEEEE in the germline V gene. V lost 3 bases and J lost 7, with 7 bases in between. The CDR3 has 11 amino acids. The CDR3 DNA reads TGTGCCAGCAGCTCATTGGATGAAGCTTTCTTT. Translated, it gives CASSSLDEAFF.

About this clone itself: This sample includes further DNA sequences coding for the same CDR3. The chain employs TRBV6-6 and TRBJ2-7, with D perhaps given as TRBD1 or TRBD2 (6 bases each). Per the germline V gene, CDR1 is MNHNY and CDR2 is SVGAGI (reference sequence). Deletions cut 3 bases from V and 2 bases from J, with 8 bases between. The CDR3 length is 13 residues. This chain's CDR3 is CASSYGGPYEQYF. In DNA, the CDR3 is TGTGCCAGCAGTTATGGGGGGCCCTACGAGCAGTACTTC.

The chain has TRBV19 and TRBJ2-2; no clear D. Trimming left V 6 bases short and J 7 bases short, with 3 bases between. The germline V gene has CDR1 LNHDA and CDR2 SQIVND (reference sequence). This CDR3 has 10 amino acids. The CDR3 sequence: CASRGGELFF. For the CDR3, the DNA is TGTGCCAGTAGGGGCGGGGAGCTGTTTTTT.

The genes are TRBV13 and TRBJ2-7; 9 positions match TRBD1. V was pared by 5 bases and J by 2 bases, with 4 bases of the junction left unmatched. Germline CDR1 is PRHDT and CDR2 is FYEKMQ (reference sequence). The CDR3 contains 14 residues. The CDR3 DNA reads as TGTGCCAGCAGCCAGGGACAGGGAACCTACGAGCAGTACTTC. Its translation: CASSQGQGTYEQYF.